Described below is a single TCR beta chain sequence and its context. Its cognate antigen has yet to be identified. No much larger clone is present one base from it, and per-base qualities are unavailable. TCRbeta CDR3 regions were amplified from genomic DNA using the immunoSEQ Assay, a bias-controlled multiplex PCR. Regarding the original processing steps: Nucleated cell counts per sample were estimated from amplification of reference gene primers within the assay. Sequence reads were collapsed and filtered to measure the absolute abundance of every unique TCRbeta CDR3 rearrangement. Productive Simpson clonality was computed per sample as the square root of Simpson's diversity index over productive rearrangements. Sourced from immuneACCESS, this table was stored by TCRdb with only in-frame sequences that have V and J called. A share of the clones is absent; for the studies checked, an unresolved V gene accounts for under half, and the remainder has no known explanation. From that table come the V and J calls and clone size; the DNA was used to work out D and trimming. Present in this sample are 350,000 to 550,000 clones, around 89% of which were seen just once. Roughly 4.3% of the sample rests with the top ten.

These data are taken from a study of blood T cell repertoires in COVID-19 (dated by TCRdb to 2018 to 2020). Study-wide context: Samples covering the acute and convalescent phases of COVID-19 were provided by collaborators in the United States, Italy and Spain. The material from the prospective study consisted of cDNA or gDNA derived from T cells, B-cell-depleted T cells, or PBMCs. Subjects who had been exposed to COVID-19, were actively infected with it, or had recovered from it provided the deeply sampled blood TCRbeta repertoires that made up the dataset. The repertoires were released in a freely available public database meant as a resource for research on the immune response to SARS-CoV-2. Samples were obtained from the ongoing ImmuneRACE study (first 160 participants) and from about 1,300 subjects provided by 6 global collaborators. A de-identified subject ID, COVID-19 status, age in years and sex were almost always included in the sample metadata. Where HLA class I and class II types were available, the types were taken from metadata supplied by the sample provider, not from assay-based typing. Study-wide conclusions, independent of this receptor: The amount of clinical and demographic metadata varied by source and participant and was provided uncurated.

From its cysteine to its phenylalanine, the CDR3 spans 20 amino acids. Only the CDR3 portion is preserved as DNA: 60 bases, with reading frame beginning at the first base. Collaborating institutions collected whole blood in K2EDTA tubes following their own protocols. For TCRbeta analysis, collaborator samples were shipped as frozen whole blood, as isolated PBMCs, or as DNA extracted from either sample type. The TCR sequence derives from a woman in her 30s with acute or convalescent COVID-19. Sequenced material: peripheral blood. The chain links TRBV21-1 with TRBJ2-3; TRBD2 is the table's D call and was not checked against the DNA. TRBV21-1 is described as a pseudogene. The CDR3 corresponds to CASSHLGTKWQFNSTDTQYF. The base sequence is TGTGCCAGCAGCCACCTCGGAACTAAGTGGCAGTTCAACAGCACAGATACGCAGTATTTT.